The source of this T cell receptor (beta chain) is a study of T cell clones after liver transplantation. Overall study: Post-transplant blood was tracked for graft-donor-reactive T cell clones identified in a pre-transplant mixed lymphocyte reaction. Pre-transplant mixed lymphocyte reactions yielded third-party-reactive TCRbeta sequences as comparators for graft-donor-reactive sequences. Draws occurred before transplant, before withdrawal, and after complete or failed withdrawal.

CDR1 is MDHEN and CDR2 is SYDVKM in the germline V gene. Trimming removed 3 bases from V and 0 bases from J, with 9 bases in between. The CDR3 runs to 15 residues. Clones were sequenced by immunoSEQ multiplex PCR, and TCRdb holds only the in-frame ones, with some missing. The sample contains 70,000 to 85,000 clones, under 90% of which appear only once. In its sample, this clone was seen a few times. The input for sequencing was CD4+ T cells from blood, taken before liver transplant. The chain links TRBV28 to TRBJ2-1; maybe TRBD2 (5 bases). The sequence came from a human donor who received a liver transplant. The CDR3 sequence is CASSFWRSSYNEQFF. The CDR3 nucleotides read TGTGCCAGCAGTTTCTGGAGGAGCTCCTACAATGAGCAGTTCTTC.